Described below is a single T cell receptor (beta chain) sequence and its context. Its cognate antigen is unknown. Germline trimming cut 8 bases from V and 2 bases from J; bases unmatched to any gene: 18. The CDR3 is made up of 18 amino acids. As for the donors, each was a healthy bone marrow donor. Use of 60 Vbeta and 13 Jbeta primers characterized the PCR. Clones were read by immunoSEQ multiplex PCR, and TCRdb kept only the in-frame ones, dropping some. The sample includes 95,000 to 110,000 clones, approximately 80% seen only once; the top ten take roughly 3.9%. These data are taken from a study of cytomegalovirus exposure and HLA in healthy donors. Broader study findings: Later analysis identified a missense DCLRE1C variant that was linked to TCR beta V- and J-gene trimming. Within a later analysis, the majority of CMV-associated TCR beta chains appeared HLA-restricted.

Sample: PBMCs. The sequence was collected from a male donor in good health and CMV-seronegative. V usage is TRBV23-1 and J usage is TRBJ1-2; 9 bases map to TRBD1. TRBV23-1 is recorded as an ORF, its role being uncertain. CDR3 coding DNA: TGCGCCAGCTCATACCTACCGGGACAGGGTGTTAGGAACTATGGCTACACCTTC. Protein product: CASSYLPGQGVRNYGYTF.